This TCR beta chain is drawn from a study of shared clonotypes between healthy human individuals (dated by TCRdb to 2018 to 2021). With respect to the entire study: A couple of women and a few men aged 18 to 49 years were included in the cohort. For each donor, CD4 naive and CD4 memory were each given three plates, CD8 naive was given two plates, and CD8 memory was given one plate. Blood TCR repertoires of roughly five healthy adults were deeply sequenced to estimate repertoire size and the extent of clonotype sharing between individuals. To increase sequencing depth and limit assay-specific biases, different laboratories used diverse techniques to prepare libraries and sequence TCR repertoires. Each donor's leukapheresis produced roughly between about 0.9 and 9.5 billion PBMCs. What the study reported, not specific to this receptor: Sharing across four donors was observed for 4.5% to 6.5% of naive CD4, about 4% of naive CD8, about 2.3% of memory CD4, and roughly 0.43% of memory CD8 clonotypes. Naive subsets generally had larger estimated clonotype richness than memory subsets. Pairwise subsampling led to the expectation that sequencing depth would affect the degree of clonotype sharing among donors. Higher generation probabilities were observed for clonotypes shared by all four sorted-subset donors than for non-shared clonotypes. Only blood was sampled, and tissue TCR repertoires likely differ from those in blood. Even with the large sequencing depth, rarefaction of the sorted-subset datasets indicated that sequencing was incomplete. Because the study included only a small number of donors, the genetic and exposure-history diversity represented was limited.

The donors were healthy, HIV-negative adults with no recently reported acute infections or vaccinations. Only Caucasian adults living in Nashville, Tennessee, USA were represented among the donors. CD4+ T cells were enriched by magnetic negative selection, after which naive cells were positively selected on CD45RA and the negative fraction was taken as the memory subset. Blood was obtained by leukapheresis, after which PBMCs were separated by Ficoll-Histopaque density gradient centrifugation and cryopreserved in liquid nitrogen vapor phase. Analytical flow cytometry was used to check the purity and quantity of every magnetically sorted T cell population. Each sorted fraction had its genomic DNA isolated and then quantified by UV absorbance on a Nanodrop 2000c. A distance of 16 bases separates the germline ends of V and J, which lose 2 bases and 7 bases respectively. The germline V gene yields SGHRS for CDR1 and YFSETQ for CDR2. From its cysteine to its phenylalanine, the CDR3 spans 14 amino acids. Here the CDR3 DNA is all that survives: 42 bases in frame from base 1.

Using the deep immunoSEQ assay, TCR CDR3 regions were amplified from genomic DNA by multiplex PCR. Extracted genomic DNA from each cell subset was distributed evenly across all wells of several immunoSEQ 96-well plates, and each plate was treated as a replicate. For sorted subsets, each replicate PCR was loaded with 200 ng genomic DNA, equivalent to some 27,000 T cell genomes. Purified libraries were quantified with a Qubit 3.0 fluorometer, sized on a Bioanalyzer 2100, and re-quantified with the KAPA Library Quantification kit. Every immunoSEQ 96-well plate was sequenced on a separate single-read 150-cycle Illumina NextSeq 550 flow cell. The source study handled its data this way. Because the immunoSEQ output included only junctional sequences and no quality scores, the filtering could not be the same as the filtering used for full-length reads. To assign V/J genes and CDR3, sequences were annotated against IMGT germline references using PyIR, a Python wrapper for IgBLAST v1.9. Reads were removed for weak V/J assignments (E-value above 1e-6), missing CDR3, stop codons, out-of-frame junctions, or ambiguous translated residues. V3J clonotypes were defined as sequences sharing the same inferred V gene, J gene, and CDR3 amino acid sequence. Percentage overlap between repertoires was computed as shared unique clonotypes divided by the size of the smaller repertoire. Three approaches were used to assess repertoire richness: RTK rarefaction, the Chao1 estimator, and Recon v2.1 estimates of unobserved clonotypes. For all TCRbeta clonotypes obtained by the gDNA method from four donors, generation probabilities were computed with OLGA. In its TCRdb copy, this immuneACCESS table keeps in-frame sequences only and misses some clones. Where compared with another copy, unresolved V genes explain less than half of these, and the others have no known cause. V and J calls and clone size are those listed in that table; D and trimming were worked out from the DNA. The sample records more than 1.2 million clones, about 98.5% of which are singletons. Together, the top ten hold about 0.34% of the sample.

Points on this clone: The antigen this receptor binds is unknown. No base quality values were provided; no much bigger clone lies one nucleotide off.

The sample comprised naive CD4+ T cells sorted from blood. The sample's cell subset or site label is to be understood as: CD45RA+ positively selected. The source is a man under 40 in good health. The sequence links TRBV5-1 to TRBJ2-7, with the D segment identity uncertain. The bases read TGCGCCAGCAGCTTTGACACGCGAATTGGGGAGCAGTACTTC. Its translation is CASSFDTRIGEQYF.